A single sample is the source of the 6 T cell receptor beta chains below, sequenced in a study of blood T cell repertoires in COVID-19. TCRdb's table, derived via immunoSEQ multiplex PCR, lists solely in-frame clones and lacks some. The profile shows 180,000 or so clones, about 86% of them singletons. The sequenced sample was peripheral blood. All receptors derive from a woman aged 55 to 70 with COVID-19, enrolled during active disease.

The J gene is TRBJ2-7, the V gene TRBV19, with 9 bases identical to TRBD2. The junction had 7 bases not matched to a gene; V was cut back by 7 bases and J by 6 bases. There are 13 residues in the CDR3. The germline gives CDR1 LNHDA, CDR2 SQIVND (reference sequence). Here the CDR3 reads CASTREGSTEQYF. For the CDR3, the DNA is TGTGCCAGTACGCGGGAGGGCTCTACCGAGCAGTACTTC.

The rearrangement links TRBV7-9 to TRBJ1-3, with 10 bases fitting TRBD1. The CDR3 sequence is 15 residues long. Germline V gene data show CDR1 as SEHNR and CDR2 as FQNEAQ (reference sequence). Unmatched junction bases numbered 4, after V lost 1 base and J lost 7 bases. The CDR3, as DNA: TGTGCCAGCAGCTTAGAGGGGACAGGGGAGAACACCATATATTTT. It translates to CASSLEGTGENTIYF.

V gene TRBV7-6 combines with J gene TRBJ2-1; 11 bases are a match to TRBD2. The CDR3 has 15 residues. The germline gives CDR1 SGHVS, CDR2 FNYEAQ. The ends lost 5 bases at V and 12 bases at J; junction bases unmatched: 12. The CDR3 protein is CASSPDGLAGGSQFF. The CDR3, as DNA: TGTGCCAGCAGCCCAGACGGCCTAGCGGGAGGATCGCAGTTCTTC.

The V gene is TRBV28, the J gene TRBJ1-2; the match to TRBD1 covers 8 bases. The CDR3 is 14 amino acids. With 2 bases clipped from V and 7 bases from J, the junction kept 6 bases outside the gene matches. CDR1 is MDHEN and CDR2 is SYDVKM in the germline V gene. The CDR3 protein is CASSLRTGMAGYTF. CDR3 DNA sequence: TGTGCCAGCAGTTTAAGGACAGGGATGGCTGGCTACACCTTC.

CDR3 DNA sequence: TGTGCCAGCAGCCGGACAGGGGGTGGCTACACCTTC. It is translated as CASSRTGGGYTF. The chain carries TRBV12-3 or TRBV12-4 and TRBJ1-2; TRBD1 agrees at 10 bases. The length of the CDR3 is 12 residues. V dropped 6 bases and J dropped 7; count of bases not matched to a gene: 2.

The V and J genes are TRBV27 and TRBJ2-2; D ambiguous. The V gene's germline CDR1 is MNHEY and CDR2 SMNVEV (reference sequence). Deletions cut 3 bases from V and 6 bases from J, with 5 bases between. The CDR3 has 12 amino acids. This chain's CDR3 is CASSLRPGELFF. In nucleotides, the CDR3 is TGTGCCAGCAGTTTGAGGCCCGGGGAGCTGTTTTTT.